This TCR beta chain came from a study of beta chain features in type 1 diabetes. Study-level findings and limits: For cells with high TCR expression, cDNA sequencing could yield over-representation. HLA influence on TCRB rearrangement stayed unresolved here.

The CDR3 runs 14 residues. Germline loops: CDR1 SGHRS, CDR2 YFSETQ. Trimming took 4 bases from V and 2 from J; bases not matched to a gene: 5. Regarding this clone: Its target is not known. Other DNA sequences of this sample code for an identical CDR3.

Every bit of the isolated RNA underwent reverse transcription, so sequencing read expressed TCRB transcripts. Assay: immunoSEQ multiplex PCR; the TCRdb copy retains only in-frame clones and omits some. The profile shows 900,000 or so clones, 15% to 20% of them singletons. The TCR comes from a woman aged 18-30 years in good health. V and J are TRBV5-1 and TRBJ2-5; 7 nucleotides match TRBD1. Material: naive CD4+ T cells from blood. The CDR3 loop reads CASSPGTVQETQYF. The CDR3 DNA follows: TGCGCCAGCAGCCCAGGGACAGTTCAAGAGACCCAGTACTTC. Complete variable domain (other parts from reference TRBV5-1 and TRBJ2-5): KAGVTQTPRYLIKTRGQQVTLSCSPISGHRSVSWYQQTPGQGLQFLFEYFSETQRNKGNFPGRFSGRQFSNSRSEMNVSTLELGDSALYLCASSPGTVQETQYFGPGTRLLVL.